A selection of T cell receptor beta chains follows, all from one sample in a study of CD8 T cells in Susac syndrome. TCRdb re-called the immunoSEQ multiplex PCR reads through MiXCR, storing one row per CDR3 protein. Of some 120,000 distinct CDR3 sequences in the sample, 94% are singletons; the top ten hold 0.095% to 0.15%. Sequencing was done on a sample of CD4+ T cells from PBMCs. These receptors were obtained from a human donor with multiple sclerosis. The CDR3 runs from the conserved cysteine through the conserved F or W. A D gene is named only where the DNA matches it firmly. Clone size is given for some rows only: seen once, a few or many times, or a class if the clone is expanded.

size	V	D	J	CDR3	DNA
.	TRBV4-1	TRBD2	TRBJ2-7	CASSQVGTSGSVQYF	TGCGCCAGCAGCCAAGTAGGGACTAGCGGGAGTGTGCAGTACTTC
few	TRBV2	.	TRBJ2-7	CASRRGYEQYF	TGTGCCAGCAGGAGGGGCTACGAGCAGTACTTC
.	TRBV10-3	.	TRBJ1-2	CAISATQGIGNYGYTF	TGTGCCATCAGTGCTACGCAGGGTATTGGGAACTATGGCTACACCTTC
.	TRBV5-4	.	TRBJ2-1	CASSPWTSYNEQFF	TGTGCCAGCAGCCCATGGACTTCCTACAATGAGCAGTTCTTC
.	TRBV3-1	.	TRBJ1-2	CASSQDMGLGSHFYGYTF	TGTGCCAGCAGCCAAGATATGGGACTGGGCAGCCACTTCTATGGCTACACCTTC
.	TRBV30	.	TRBJ1-1	CAWSPPGGWTEAFF	TGTGCCTGGAGTCCGCCGGGGGGTTGGACTGAAGCTTTCTTT
once	TRBV19	.	TRBJ2-7	CASSLKKGAYEQYF	TGTGCCAGTAGCCTTAAGAAGGGGGCCTACGAGCAGTACTTC
.	TRBV7-8	TRBD1	TRBJ1-2	CASSAGTVYGYTF	TGTGCCAGCAGCGCAGGGACAGTCTATGGCTACACCTTC
once	TRBV29-1	.	TRBJ2-2	CSVARDTDILFF	TGCAGCGTTGCCCGGGACACCGATATACTGTTTTTT
.	TRBV9	.	TRBJ1-2	CASSDPRGRRGLNYGYTF	TGTGCCAGCAGCGACCCCCGGGGCAGGCGGGGTCTTAACTATGGCTACACCTTC
.	TRBV5-1	.	TRBJ2-7	CASSTGRDYEQYF	TGCGCCAGCAGCACGGGACGAGACTACGAGCAGTACTTC
.	TRBV6-2/TRBV6-3	.	TRBJ1-5	CASSLQRGANQPQHF	TGTGCCAGCAGTCTACAGCGCGGGGCCAATCAGCCCCAGCATTTT
.	TRBV6-5	.	TRBJ2-4	CASSYGTPGNIQYF	TGTGCCAGCAGTTACGGGACTCCGGGGAACATTCAGTACTTC
.	TRBV29-1	.	TRBJ1-5	CSVGNGGGNQPQHF	TGCAGCGTTGGGAACGGAGGGGGCAATCAGCCCCAGCATTTT
.	TRBV3-1	TRBD1	TRBJ2-2	CASSQGTVNTGELFF	TGTGCCAGCAGCCAGGGGACAGTCAACACCGGGGAGCTGTTTTTT
.	TRBV5-8	TRBD1	TRBJ2-5	CASIMGTGGTQYF	TGTGCCAGCATCATGGGGACAGGGGGGACCCAGTACTTC
.	TRBV19	TRBD1	TRBJ2-6	CASAGTGLPSGANVLTF	TGTGCCAGTGCCGGGACAGGGTTGCCCTCTGGGGCCAACGTCCTGACTTTC
.	TRBV4-3	.	TRBJ2-1	CASSPRTGGAYNEQFF	TGCGCCAGCAGCCCCCGGACTGGCGGGGCCTACAATGAGCAGTTCTTC
.	TRBV7-9	TRBD2	TRBJ2-5	CASSLRRTSEQETQYF	TGTGCCAGCAGCTTAAGGAGGACTAGCGAGCAAGAGACCCAGTACTTC